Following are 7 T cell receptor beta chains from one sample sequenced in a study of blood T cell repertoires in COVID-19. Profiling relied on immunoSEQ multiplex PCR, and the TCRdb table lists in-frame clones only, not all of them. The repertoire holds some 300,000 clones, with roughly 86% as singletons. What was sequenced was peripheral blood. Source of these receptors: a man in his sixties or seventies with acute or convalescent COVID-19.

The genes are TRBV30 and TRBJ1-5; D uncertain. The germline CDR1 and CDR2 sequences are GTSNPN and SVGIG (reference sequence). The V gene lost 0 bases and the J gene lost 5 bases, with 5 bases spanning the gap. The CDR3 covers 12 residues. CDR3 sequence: CAWSVSDQPQHF. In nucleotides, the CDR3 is TGTGCCTGGAGTGTATCAGATCAGCCCCAGCATTTT.

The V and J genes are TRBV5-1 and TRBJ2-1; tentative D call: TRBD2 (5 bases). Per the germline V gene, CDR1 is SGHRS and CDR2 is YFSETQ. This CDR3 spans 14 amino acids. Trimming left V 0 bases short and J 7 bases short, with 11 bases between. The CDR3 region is CASSLVGMANEQFF. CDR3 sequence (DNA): TGCGCCAGCAGCTTGGTCGGGATGGCTAATGAGCAGTTCTTC.

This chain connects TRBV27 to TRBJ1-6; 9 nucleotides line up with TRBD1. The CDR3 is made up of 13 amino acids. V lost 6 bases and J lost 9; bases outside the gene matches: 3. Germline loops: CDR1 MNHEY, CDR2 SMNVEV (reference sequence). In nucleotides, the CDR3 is TGTGCCAGCAGCCCGGACAGGGGTTCACCCCTCCACTTT. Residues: CASSPDRGSPLHF.

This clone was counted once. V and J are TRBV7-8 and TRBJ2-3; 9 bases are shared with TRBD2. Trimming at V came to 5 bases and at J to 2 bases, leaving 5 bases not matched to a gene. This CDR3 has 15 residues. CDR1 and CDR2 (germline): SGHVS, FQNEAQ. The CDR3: CASSRSGGSTDTQYF. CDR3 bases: TGTGCCAGCAGCCGAAGCGGGGGGTCCACAGATACGCAGTATTTT.

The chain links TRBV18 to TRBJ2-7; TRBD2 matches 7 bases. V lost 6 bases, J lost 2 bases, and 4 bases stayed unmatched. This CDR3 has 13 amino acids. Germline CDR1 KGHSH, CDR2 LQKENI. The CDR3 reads CASSWDYPYEQYF. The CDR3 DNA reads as TGTGCCAGCTCCTGGGACTACCCCTACGAGCAGTACTTC. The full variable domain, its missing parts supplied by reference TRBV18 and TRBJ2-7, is NAGVMQNPRHLVRRRGQEARLRCSPMKGHSHVYWYRQLPEEGLKFMVYLQKENIIDESGMPKERFSAEFPKEGPSILRIQQVVRGDSAAYFCASSWDYPYEQYFGPGTRLTVT.

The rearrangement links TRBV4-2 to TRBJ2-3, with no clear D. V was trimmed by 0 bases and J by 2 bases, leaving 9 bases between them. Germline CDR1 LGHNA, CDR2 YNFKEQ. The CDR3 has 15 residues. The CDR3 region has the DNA TGTGCCAGCAGCCAAGATCGACTCTTCACAGATACGCAGTATTTT. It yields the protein CASSQDRLFTDTQYF.

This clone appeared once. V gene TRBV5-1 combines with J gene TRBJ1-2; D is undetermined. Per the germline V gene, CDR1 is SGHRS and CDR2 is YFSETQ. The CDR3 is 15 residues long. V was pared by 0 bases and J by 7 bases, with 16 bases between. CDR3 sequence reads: CASSLVLQPESGYTF. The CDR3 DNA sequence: TGCGCCAGCAGCTTGGTTTTGCAGCCGGAGTCTGGCTACACCTTC.